A single sample is the source of the 7 T cell receptor beta chains below, sequenced in a study of blood T cell repertoires in COVID-19. Assay used: immunoSEQ multiplex PCR; TCRdb lists only in-frame clones, some missing. The sample consists of fewer than 200,000 clones, roughly 81% of them appearing once. Sequenced sample: peripheral blood. Every receptor here comes from a man aged 40-49 years with acute or convalescent COVID-19.

The chain joins TRBV5-1 to TRBJ2-5; D is unclear. The CDR3 has 15 amino acids. Germline CDR1 SGHRS, CDR2 YFSETQ. V was pared by 4 bases and J by 5 bases, with 18 bases between. The CDR3 bases are TGCGCCAGCAGCCAAGAGTCAAGAGGAACCGAGACCCAGTACTTC. This encodes CASSQESRGTETQYF. The full variable domain, its missing parts supplied by reference TRBV5-1 and TRBJ2-5, is KAGVTQTPRYLIKTRGQQVTLSCSPISGHRSVSWYQQTPGQGLQFLFEYFSETQRNKGNFPGRFSGRQFSNSRSEMNVSTLELGDSALYLCASSQESRGTETQYFGPGTRLLVL.

The genes are TRBV11-3 and TRBJ2-1, with D tentatively TRBD2 (5 bases). This CDR3 spans 13 amino acids. Germline CDR1 reads SGHNT; CDR2 reads YENEEA. V gave up 2 bases and J gave up 7 bases, with 9 bases separating them. The CDR3 DNA reads TGTGCCAGCAGCTTAAGTGAGGGAAATGAGCAGTTCTTC. It is translated as CASSLSEGNEQFF.

This sequence joins TRBV6-2 or TRBV6-3 and TRBJ1-2, with TRBD1 as a possible D gene (6 bases). The germline V gene encodes CDR1 MNHEY and CDR2 SVGEGT. Trimming took off 4 bases at V and 1 base at J, with 7 bases between the two ends. There are 13 residues in the CDR3. DNA of the CDR3: TGTGCCAGCAGTTTGGACAGTAACTATGGCTACACCTTC. Its protein is CASSLDSNYGYTF.

For the CDR3, the DNA is TGTGCCAGCTCACCCTCTGGGGGGTCCGGAAACACCATATATTTT. Translation: CASSPSGGSGNTIYF. The gene calls are TRBV18 and TRBJ1-3, with D perhaps matching TRBD1 (5 bases). Looked up from germline, CDR1 is KGHSH and CDR2 is LQKENI. The CDR3 loop spans 15 amino acids. The V and J ends lost 3 bases and 4 bases respectively, with 13 bases between them. Using reference TRBV18 and TRBJ1-3 for the parts outside the CDR3, the full variable domain is NAGVMQNPRHLVRRRGQEARLRCSPMKGHSHVYWYRQLPEEGLKFMVYLQKENIIDESGMPKERFSAEFPKEGPSILRIQQVVRGDSAAYFCASSPSGGSGNTIYFGEGSWLTVV.

The chain recombines TRBV12-3 or TRBV12-4 with TRBJ2-5; D not resolved. V shed 5 bases and J shed 5 bases, with 9 bases lying between them. The CDR3 loop spans 12 amino acids. CDR3 DNA: TGTGCCAGCAGTCCAGCCGGGGAGACCCAGTACTTC. Its protein product is CASSPAGETQYF.

V is TRBV21-1 and J is TRBJ2-7; the D call of TRBD1 is as the table states it, not checked on the DNA. TRBV21-1 is tagged as a pseudogene. The CDR3 extends over 17 amino acids. DNA for the CDR3: TGTGCCAGCAGCAAAGCAACAGGGGGCAAGCCCTCCTACGAGCAGTACTTC. Translated, it gives CASSKATGGKPSYEQYF.

Of note for this clone: This sample also contains other DNA sequences that code for the same CDR3. The chain uses TRBV5-1 and TRBJ2-5; perhaps TRBD2 as D (5 bases). This CDR3 has 13 amino acids. CDR1 SGHRS and CDR2 YFSETQ come from the germline V gene. The V end was cut by 4 bases, the J end by 5 bases, with 12 bases between. As DNA, the CDR3 is TGCGCCAGCAGCCCCGCGGGTGAGGAGACCCAGTACTTC. Encoded protein: CASSPAGEETQYF. Combining the CDR3 with reference TRBV5-1 and TRBJ2-5 gives the whole variable domain KAGVTQTPRYLIKTRGQQVTLSCSPISGHRSVSWYQQTPGQGLQFLFEYFSETQRNKGNFPGRFSGRQFSNSRSEMNVSTLELGDSALYLCASSPAGEETQYFGPGTRLLVL.